This T cell receptor (beta chain) appears in the sequencing data of a study of Ad26.COV2.S vaccination and SARS-CoV-2 variants. As for the study in general: Vaccine-arm donor from the placebo-controlled COV1001 Ad26.COV2.S trial.

Treatment specified: approximately 18 received Ad26.COV2.S at low or high dose, single or two shots; 5 received placebo; per-sample allocation not given. Specimens were obtained on day 63 following the first vaccine or placebo injection. The CDR3 has 16 amino acids. Germline loops: CDR1 LGHDT, CDR2 YNNKEL (reference sequence). Between the trimmed V and J ends, which lost 1 base and 2 bases, there was a span of 15 bases. Produced via immunoSEQ multiplex PCR; TCRdb's table is partial and in-frame only. The repertoire holds about 420,000 clones, 88% seen once, with about 3.6% in the top ten. The sequence was collected from a person aged 18-65 years who received the Ad26.COV2.S COVID-19 vaccine or a placebo. The chain has TRBV3-1 (or the pseudogene TRBV3-2) and TRBJ2-7; D ambiguous. The starting material was peripheral blood, obtained in a trial of Ad26.COV2.S vaccine versus placebo. Here the CDR3 DNA reads TGTGCCAGCAGCCAAGTAGTGACCCAACCTCCCTACGAGCAGTACTTC. This codes for CASSQVVTQPPYEQYF.